The 2 T cell receptor beta chains below were found in one sample sequenced in a study of control samples from healthy donors and cancer patients (dated by TCRdb to between 2020 and 2021). Library preparation employed the immunoSEQ multiplex PCR assay. TCRdb provides this immuneACCESS table in a form limited to in-frame rearrangements. Some clones are lacking; in checked studies, under half of them reflect an unresolved V gene, and why the rest are absent is not known. This sample lists fewer than 200,000 clones; 93% were detected once. The top ten clones comprise 4.1% of the sample. Sequencing was done on a sample of blood. The receptor source for this set is a woman aged 60-75 years in good health.

This chain joins TRBV7-9 and TRBJ2-3; 9 bases line up with TRBD1. This CDR3 spans 14 amino acids. V shed 8 bases and J 1 base; nucleotides not matched to a gene: 4. In germline, CDR1 is SEHNR, CDR2 FQNEAQ (reference sequence). The CDR3 sequence: CASLGDRGTDTQYF. The CDR3 DNA sequence: TGTGCCAGCCTCGGGGACAGGGGCACAGATACGCAGTATTTT.

The chain recombines TRBV30 with TRBJ1-2, with a tentative D call TRBD1 (5 bases). Between the trimmed V and J ends, which lost 3 bases and 4 bases, there was a span of 15 bases. Germline V lookup: CDR1 GTSNPN, CDR2 SVGIG (reference sequence). The length of the CDR3 is 14 residues. The CDR3 nucleotides are TGTGCCTGGAGCCAAGACACCGGGGGCTATGGCTACACCTTC. Its protein is CAWSQDTGGYGYTF.